A single sample gave rise to the 26 T cell receptor beta chains below, sequenced in a study of blood T cell repertoires in COVID-19. The protocol was immunoSEQ multiplex PCR, while the TCRdb copy is restricted to in-frame clones and leaves out a portion. The sample records about 220,000 clones, approximately 82% being singletons. Sequenced material: peripheral blood. These receptors all stem from a woman aged 80 or older with acute or convalescent COVID-19.

J is TRBJ1-5 and V is TRBV5-8; 7 bases align to TRBD1. Germline V CDR1 and CDR2: SGHTS, YDEGEE. Losses at the gene ends were 0 bases for V and 0 bases for J; bases not matched to a gene: 0. The length of the CDR3 is 15 residues. The CDR3, as DNA: TGTGCCAGCAGCTTGGGGGACAGTAGCAATCAGCCCCAGCATTTT. It codes for CASSLGDSSNQPQHF.

This sequence joins TRBV11-3 and TRBJ2-7, with 7 positions matching TRBD2. The trim removed 4 bases at V and 11 bases at J, leaving 5 bases unmatched. The germline CDR1 and CDR2 sequences are SGHNT and YENEEA. The CDR3 spans 11 residues. The CDR3 loop reads CASSWGREEYF. The CDR3 nucleotides read TGTGCCAGCAGCTGGGGACGGGAGGAGTACTTC.

This clone was recorded once. The V call is TRBV6-1, the J call TRBJ1-2; a weak D match, TRBD1 (5 bases). The CDR3 loop spans 13 amino acids. V shed 2 bases and J shed 6 bases, with 10 bases lying between them. Germline V lookup: CDR1 MNHNS, CDR2 SASEGT. The CDR3 DNA reads TGTGCCAGCAGTGAAAAGGGGACTGATGGCTACACCTTC. This codes for CASSEKGTDGYTF.

The chain is built from TRBV19 and TRBJ1-2; D remains unclear. V was cut by 3 bases and J by 0 bases, with 11 bases left in between. This CDR3 has 15 amino acids. CDR1 and CDR2 from the germline V gene are LNHDA and SQIVND (reference sequence). The CDR3 DNA is TGTGCCAGTAGTATCCCGGCGGCTACTAACTATGGCTACACCTTC. It encodes CASSIPAATNYGYTF. The full variable domain, with the rest looked up from reference TRBV19 and TRBJ1-2, is DGGITQSPKYLFRKEGQNVTLSCEQNLNHDAMYWYRQDPGQGLRLIYYSQIVNDFQKGDIAEGYSVSREKKESFPLTVTSAQKNPTAFYLCASSIPAATNYGYTFGSGTRLTVV.

The J gene is TRBJ1-1, the V gene TRBV6-6, with TRBD1 identical over 9 bases. This CDR3 has 14 amino acids. V was pared by 6 bases and J by 2 bases, with 4 bases of the junction left unmatched. The germline CDR1 and CDR2 sequences are MNHNY and SVGAGI (reference sequence). The CDR3 loop is CASRGQGGNTEAFF. CDR3 in DNA: TGTGCCAGCAGGGGACAGGGAGGAAACACTGAAGCTTTCTTT.

The V gene is TRBV19, the J gene TRBJ1-5; D possibly corresponds to TRBD1 (5 bases). Trimming removed 3 bases from V and 0 bases from J, with 12 bases in between. The CDR3 consists of 16 residues. From germline, CDR1 is LNHDA and CDR2 SQIVND (reference sequence). The CDR3 bases are TGTGCCAGTAGTATCGTGGGGGGGAATAGCAATCAGCCCCAGCATTTT. Encoded protein: CASSIVGGNSNQPQHF.

This rearrangement joins TRBV7-8 to TRBJ2-1, with 7 nucleotides matching TRBD2. The CDR3 extends over 12 amino acids. Germline V lookup: CDR1 SGHVS, CDR2 FQNEAQ. J was trimmed by 16 bases and V by 5 bases; bases with no gene match: 11. DNA for the CDR3: TGTGCCAGCAGCCCCGCCGAGACTAGCCATTTCTTC. Translation gives CASSPAETSHFF.

This clone came up once. Written as DNA, the CDR3 is TGTGCCAGCCAAACTGGACAGGGGGACAATTCACCCCTCCACTTT. This codes for CASQTGQGDNSPLHF. The chain is built from TRBV2 and TRBJ1-6; the match to TRBD1 covers 10 bases. The J segment lost 7 bases and the V segment lost 8 bases, leaving 8 bases of the junction unmatched. The CDR3 consists of 15 residues. From germline, CDR1 is SNHLY and CDR2 FYNNEI.

The rearrangement links TRBV6-1 to TRBJ2-2, with 8 bases that match TRBD1. Germline CDR1 and CDR2: MNHNS and SASEGT. The junction had 1 base not matched to a gene; V was cut back by 3 bases and J by 1 base. This CDR3 is 15 amino acids long. CDR3 DNA sequence: TGTGCCAGCAGTGACAGGGGGCGGAACACCGGGGAGCTGTTTTTT. This gives the protein CASSDRGRNTGELFF.

The gene calls are TRBV9 and TRBJ1-1; D not resolved. V gave up 0 bases and J gave up 0 bases, with 9 bases separating them. CDR3 length equals 15 residues. Germline assignment: CDR1 SGDLS and CDR2 YYNGEE. Here the CDR3 reads CASSVGPGLNTEAFF. The CDR3 DNA follows: TGTGCCAGCAGCGTAGGGCCGGGTTTGAACACTGAAGCTTTCTTT.

The chain employs TRBV9 and TRBJ1-5; TRBD1 might be the D (6 bases). Trimming stripped 4 bases from V and 4 bases from J, with 12 bases between. Germline V gives CDR1 SGDLS, CDR2 YYNGEE. This CDR3 has 14 amino acids. The CDR3 DNA reads as TGTGCCAGCAGCCTGGACAGCGATAATCAGCCCCAGCATTTT. Residues: CASSLDSDNQPQHF.

In this sample, this clone turned up a few times. Here the CDR3 DNA reads TGTGCCAGCAGTTTGGGGGGGAATGAAAAACTGTTTTTT. Translated: CASSLGGNEKLFF. The rearrangement links TRBV12-3 or TRBV12-4 to TRBJ1-4; D is possibly TRBD1 (5 bases). The CDR3 spans 13 residues. V was trimmed by 3 bases and J by 5 bases, leaving 7 bases between them.

This chain connects TRBV7-2 to TRBJ2-7; 8 bases fit TRBD1. The CDR3 runs 14 residues. CDR1 and CDR2 from the germline V gene are SGHTA and FQGNSA. The J segment lost 3 bases and the V segment lost 5 bases, leaving 6 bases of the junction unmatched. The CDR3 DNA follows: TGTGCCAGCAGCCACTCTGGACAGGGCTACGAGCAGTACTTC. It is translated as CASSHSGQGYEQYF.

The V call is TRBV5-5, the J call TRBJ2-7; D is unclear. The CDR3 consists of 15 residues. The germline V gene has CDR1 SGHKS and CDR2 YYEKEE (reference sequence). Trimming pared 2 bases from V and 6 bases from J, leaving 18 bases between. The CDR3 is CASSFHPLGVGEQYF. The CDR3 nucleotides read TGTGCCAGCAGCTTCCACCCTTTAGGAGTGGGCGAGCAGTACTTC.

This chain links TRBV4-3 with TRBJ2-7, with D maybe TRBD2 (5 bases). The V gene's germline CDR1 is LGHNA and CDR2 YSLEER. V lost 0 bases to trimming and J lost 8 bases, with 11 bases between them. This CDR3 spans 13 amino acids. The CDR3 loop is CASSQDPGDKQYF. The CDR3 DNA is TGCGCCAGCAGCCAAGATCCCGGGGATAAGCAGTACTTC.

The chain recombines TRBV18 with TRBJ2-1, with TRBD2 identical over 14 bases. The CDR3 is 16 residues long. CDR1 and CDR2 (germline): KGHSH, LQKENI. After removal of 4 bases from V and 8 bases from J, the junction contained 7 bases not matched to a gene. Written as DNA, the CDR3 is TGTGCCAGCTCACAAGGACTAGCGGGGGGCGGGGATGAGCAGTTCTTC. Translation: CASSQGLAGGGDEQFF.

This chain joins TRBV19 and TRBJ1-1; tentative D call: TRBD1 (6 bases). The CDR3 covers 15 residues. The V and J ends lost 3 bases and 3 bases respectively, with 14 bases between them. From germline, CDR1 is LNHDA and CDR2 SQIVND (reference sequence). The CDR3 DNA reads TGTGCCAGTAGTATGTGGGGGGGCATGGACACTGAAGCTTTCTTT. This sequence encodes CASSMWGGMDTEAFF. The entire variable domain, with the rest obtained from reference TRBV19 and TRBJ1-1, is as follows: DGGITQSPKYLFRKEGQNVTLSCEQNLNHDAMYWYRQDPGQGLRLIYYSQIVNDFQKGDIAEGYSVSREKKESFPLTVTSAQKNPTAFYLCASSMWGGMDTEAFFGQGTRLTVV.

This clone was detected only a few times. The rearrangement links TRBV5-1 to TRBJ1-1, with D possibly being TRBD1 (5 bases). V shed 0 bases and J shed 0 bases, with 9 bases lying between them. In germline, CDR1 is SGHRS, CDR2 YFSETQ. This CDR3 comprises 15 residues. CDR3 DNA sequence: TGCGCCAGCAGCTTGGAAGACAGCCTGAACACTGAAGCTTTCTTT. This encodes CASSLEDSLNTEAFF. Looking up the rest from reference TRBV5-1 and TRBJ1-1 gives the full variable domain: KAGVTQTPRYLIKTRGQQVTLSCSPISGHRSVSWYQQTPGQGLQFLFEYFSETQRNKGNFPGRFSGRQFSNSRSEMNVSTLELGDSALYLCASSLEDSLNTEAFFGQGTRLTVV.

The chain is built from TRBV7-3 and TRBJ1-3; tentatively, D is TRBD1 (5 bases). The CDR3 extends over 15 amino acids. Trimming took 5 bases from V and 0 from J, leaving 11 bases between them. Germline-derived CDR1 and CDR2 are SGHTA and FQGTGA. The CDR3 region is CASSPTGDSGNTIYF. The CDR3 DNA is TGTGCCAGCAGCCCCACAGGAGACTCTGGAAACACCATATATTTT.

This chain links TRBV19 with TRBJ2-7, with D possibly being TRBD1 (5 bases). CDR1 and CDR2 from the germline V gene are LNHDA and SQIVND (reference sequence). This CDR3 has 14 residues. Deletions cut 4 bases from V and 1 base from J, with 11 bases between. DNA for the CDR3: TGTGCCAGTAGTACCGCAGGGCAGTCCTACGAGCAGTACTTC. Its protein is CASSTAGQSYEQYF.

The CDR3 bases are TGTGCCAGCAGCTCCACGGAACAGAGGAACACTGAAGCTTTCTTT. Encoded protein: CASSSTEQRNTEAFF. The chain is built from TRBV5-6 and TRBJ1-1, with unresolved D. Germline CDR1 reads SGHDT; CDR2 reads YYEEEE. With 3 bases removed from V and 1 base from J, the gap between germline ends came to 13 bases. The CDR3 has 15 residues.

This rearrangement joins TRBV4-2 to TRBJ1-1, with D perhaps TRBD1 (6 bases). Germline V gives CDR1 LGHNA, CDR2 YNFKEQ. This CDR3 comprises 15 residues. Trimming stripped 0 bases from V and 11 bases from J, with 19 bases between. In nucleotides, the CDR3 is TGTGCCAGCAGCCAAGAAGGGACACCCGCTCTCGGGGCTTTCTTT. Its translation is CASSQEGTPALGAFF.

The chain has TRBV28 and TRBJ2-7, with TRBD1 identical over 8 bases. The CDR3 extends over 14 amino acids. Unmatched junction bases numbered 7, after V lost 3 bases and J lost 6 bases. Germline V CDR1 and CDR2: MDHEN, SYDVKM. The chain's CDR3 is CASSLPTGAREQYF. The CDR3 DNA reads TGTGCCAGCAGTTTGCCGACAGGGGCCCGCGAGCAGTACTTC.

The V and J genes are TRBV5-1 and TRBJ1-2; 8 bases are shared with TRBD1. This CDR3 region has 14 residues. J gave up 8 bases and V 1 base, and 7 bases lay outside the gene matches. Germline V CDR1 and CDR2: SGHRS, YFSETQ. The CDR3: CASSLSGGARGYTF. Written as DNA, the CDR3 is TGCGCCAGCAGCTTGTCAGGGGGCGCGCGAGGCTACACCTTC.

This clone occurred once. This chain uses TRBV2 with TRBJ1-2; D not certain. The CDR3 is 14 amino acids. V was cut by 8 bases and J by 1 base, with 14 bases left in between. In germline, CDR1 is SNHLY, CDR2 FYNNEI. CDR3 sequence: CASHGQTINYGYTF. CDR3 DNA: TGTGCCAGCCATGGGCAGACGATTAACTATGGCTACACCTTC.

The chain employs TRBV20-1 and TRBJ1-5, with no clear D. This CDR3 region has 13 residues. Germline V lookup: CDR1 DFQATT, CDR2 SNEGSKA (reference sequence). V lost 3 bases and J lost 2, with 8 bases in between. The CDR3 spells CSASKQGNQPQHF. The CDR3 nucleotides are TGCAGTGCTAGTAAGCAGGGCAATCAGCCCCAGCATTTT.